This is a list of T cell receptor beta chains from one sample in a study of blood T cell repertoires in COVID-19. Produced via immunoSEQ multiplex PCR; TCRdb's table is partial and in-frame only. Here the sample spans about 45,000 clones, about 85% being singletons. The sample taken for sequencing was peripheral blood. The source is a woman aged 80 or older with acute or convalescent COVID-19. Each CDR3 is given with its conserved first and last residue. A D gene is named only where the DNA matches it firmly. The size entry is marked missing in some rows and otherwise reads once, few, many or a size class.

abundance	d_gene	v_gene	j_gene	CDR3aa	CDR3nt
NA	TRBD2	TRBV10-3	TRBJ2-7	CAISGRLAGEWDEQYF	TGTGCCATCAGTGGAAGACTAGCGGGAGAGTGGGACGAGCAGTACTTC
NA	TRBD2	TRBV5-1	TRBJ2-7	CASSPSPGTSGSHEQYF	TGCGCCAGCAGCCCGAGTCCGGGGACTAGCGGGAGCCACGAGCAGTACTTC
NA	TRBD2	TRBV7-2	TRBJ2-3	CASSVSGTSTDTQYF	TGTGCCAGCAGCGTTAGCGGGACTAGCACAGATACGCAGTATTTT
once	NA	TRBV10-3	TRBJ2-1	CAISPRGQNNEQFF	TGTGCCATCAGCCCGAGGGGACAAAACAATGAGCAGTTCTTC
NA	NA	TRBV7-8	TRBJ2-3	CASTKGGGGTDTQYF	TGTGCCAGCACCAAAGGGGGGGGAGGTACAGATACGCAGTATTTT
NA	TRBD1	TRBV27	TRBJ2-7	CARHPGQGVYEQYF	TGTGCCAGGCATCCGGGACAGGGGGTGTACGAGCAGTACTTC
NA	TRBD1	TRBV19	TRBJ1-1	CASRQGARTTEAFF	TGTGCCAGTAGGCAGGGGGCTAGGACGACTGAAGCTTTCTTT
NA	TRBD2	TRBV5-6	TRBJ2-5	CASSSILEREDQETQYF	TGTGCCAGCAGCTCGATTCTAGAGCGGGAGGATCAAGAGACCCAGTACTTC
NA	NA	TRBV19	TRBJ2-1	CASSISRREGEQFF	TGTGCCAGTAGTATTAGTAGGCGGGAAGGGGAGCAGTTCTTC
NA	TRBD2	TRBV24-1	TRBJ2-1	CATSDRGLAGGYEQFF	TGTGCCACCAGTGACCGGGGACTAGCGGGAGGATATGAGCAGTTCTTC
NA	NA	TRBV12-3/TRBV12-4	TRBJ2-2	CASRRTGGELFF	TGTGCCAGCAGACGAACAGGCGGGGAGCTGTTTTTT
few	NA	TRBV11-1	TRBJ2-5	CASSLVGPQGTQYF	TGTGCCAGCAGCTTAGTCGGGCCGCAGGGGACCCAGTACTTC
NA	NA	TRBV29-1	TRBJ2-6	CSVWGEGSGANVLTF	TGCAGCGTTTGGGGAGAAGGCTCTGGGGCCAACGTCCTGACTTTC
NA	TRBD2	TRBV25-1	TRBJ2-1	CASTAGLAGPSSYNEQFF	TGTGCCAGCACCGCGGGACTAGCGGGACCTAGCTCCTACAATGAGCAGTTCTTC
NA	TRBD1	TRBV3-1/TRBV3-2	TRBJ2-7	CASSRTGSAYEQYF	TGTGCCAGCAGCCGGACAGGATCTGCCTACGAGCAGTACTTC
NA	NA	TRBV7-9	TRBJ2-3	CASSLAGQFTDTQYF	TGTGCCAGCAGCTTAGCCGGACAGTTCACAGATACGCAGTATTTT
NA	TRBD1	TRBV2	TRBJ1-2	CASRGQGHGYTF	TGTGCCAGCAGGGGACAGGGCCATGGCTACACCTTC
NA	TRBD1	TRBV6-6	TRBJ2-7	CASSYSTGAYEQYF	TGTGCCAGCAGTTACTCGACAGGGGCCTACGAGCAGTACTTC
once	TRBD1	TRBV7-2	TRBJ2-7	CASSLGTGSGEQYF	TGTGCCAGCAGCTTAGGGACAGGCTCGGGGGAGCAGTACTTC
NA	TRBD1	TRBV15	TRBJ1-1	CATSRRQGNTEAFF	TGTGCCACCAGCAGACGACAGGGGAACACTGAAGCTTTCTTT
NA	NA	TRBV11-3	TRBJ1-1	CASSFAGMNTEAFF	TGTGCCAGCAGCTTCGCGGGGATGAACACTGAAGCTTTCTTT
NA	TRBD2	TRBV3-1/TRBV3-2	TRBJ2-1	CASSQSGGDNEQFF	TGTGCCAGCAGCCAAAGCGGGGGGGACAATGAGCAGTTCTTC
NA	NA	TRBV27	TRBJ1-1	CASSFFPPVEAFF	TGTGCCAGCAGTTTCTTCCCTCCAGTTGAAGCTTTCTTT
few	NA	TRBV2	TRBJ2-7	CARWGGQRVGSYEQYF	TGTGCCCGCTGGGGGGGGCAACGGGTGGGCTCCTACGAGCAGTACTTC
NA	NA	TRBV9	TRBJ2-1	CASSSEQGSNEQFF	TGTGCCAGCAGCTCGGAACAGGGCTCCAATGAGCAGTTCTTC
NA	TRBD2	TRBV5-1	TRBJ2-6	CASTEPGTKETSGANVLTF	TGCGCCAGCACAGAGCCCGGGACAAAGGAAACTAGCGGAGCCAACGTCCTGACTTTC
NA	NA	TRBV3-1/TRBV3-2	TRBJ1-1	CASSHGGNTEAFF	TGTGCCAGCAGCCACGGAGGGAACACTGAAGCTTTCTTT
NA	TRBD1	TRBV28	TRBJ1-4	CASSLSDTGTGYNEKLFF	TGTGCCAGCAGTTTATCTGATACCGGGACAGGGTATAATGAAAAACTGTTTTTT
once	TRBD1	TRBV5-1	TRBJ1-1	CASSLGGQMAEAFF	TGCGCCAGCAGCTTGGGGGGACAGATGGCTGAAGCTTTCTTT
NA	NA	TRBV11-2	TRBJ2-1	CASSLSSLSWNEQFF	TGTGCCAGCAGCTTATCGTCGCTATCGTGGAATGAGCAGTTCTTC
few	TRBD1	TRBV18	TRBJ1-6	CASSPTGTGENSPLHF	TGTGCCAGCTCACCTACCGGGACAGGGGAAAATTCACCCCTCCACTTT
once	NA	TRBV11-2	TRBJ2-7	CASSASTGSEQYF	TGTGCCAGCAGCGCAAGTACAGGGAGCGAGCAGTACTTC
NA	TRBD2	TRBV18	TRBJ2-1	CASSPGLAGNNEQFF	TGTGCCAGCTCACCAGGACTAGCGGGGAACAATGAGCAGTTCTTC